Listed below are T cell receptor beta chains from one sample, sequenced in a study of cytomegalovirus exposure and HLA in healthy donors. The assay was immunoSEQ multiplex PCR, and TCRdb's table has in-frame clones only and misses some. The sample lists 150,000 to 200,000 clones, around 81% occurring once. Sequencing used PBMCs. These receptors came from a woman aged 40 to 50 in good health and CMV-seronegative. Each CDR3 is given with its conserved first and last residue. D genes are given only for firm matches. Size is stated for part of the rows, as once, few or many counts, or as a class when the clone is expanded.

V gene: TRBV7-3; J gene: TRBJ2-7; clone size: few; CDR3 length: 14; D gene: .; CDR3 protein: CASSFGVGNYEQYF; CDR3 DNA: TGTGCCAGCAGCTTCGGAGTAGGCAACTACGAGCAGTACTTC
V gene: TRBV5-1; J gene: TRBJ1-3; clone size: .; CDR3 length: 15; D gene: .; CDR3 protein: CASSPTGISGNTIYF; CDR3 DNA: TGCGCCAGCAGCCCCACAGGCATCTCTGGAAACACCATATATTTT
V gene: TRBV5-4; J gene: TRBJ1-2; clone size: .; CDR3 length: 12; D gene: .; CDR3 protein: CASSSDSRGYTF; CDR3 DNA: TGTGCCAGCAGCTCGGACAGCCGAGGCTACACCTTC
V gene: TRBV30; J gene: TRBJ1-5; clone size: .; CDR3 length: 14; D gene: TRBD1; CDR3 protein: CAWSVGRGYQPQHF; CDR3 DNA: TGTGCCTGGAGTGTAGGCAGGGGGTATCAGCCCCAGCATTTT
V gene: TRBV29-1; J gene: TRBJ2-7; clone size: .; CDR3 length: 14; D gene: TRBD2; CDR3 protein: CSVASGRPRDEQYF; CDR3 DNA: TGCAGCGTCGCTAGCGGGAGGCCGAGGGACGAGCAGTACTTC
V gene: TRBV28; J gene: TRBJ2-3; clone size: .; CDR3 length: 15; D gene: TRBD2; CDR3 protein: CASSLSSGTAGTQYF; CDR3 DNA: TGTGCCAGCAGTCTCTCTAGCGGGACTGCCGGTACGCAGTATTTT
V gene: TRBV6-5; J gene: TRBJ1-2; clone size: .; CDR3 length: 13; D gene: .; CDR3 protein: CASRDGGSCGYTF; CDR3 DNA: TGTGCCAGCCGGGATGGGGGGAGTTGCGGCTACACCTTC
V gene: TRBV11-2; J gene: TRBJ2-7; clone size: .; CDR3 length: 13; D gene: .; CDR3 protein: CASSLGGPYEQYF; CDR3 DNA: TGTGCCAGCAGCTTAGGGGGGCCCTACGAGCAGTACTTC
V gene: TRBV5-6; J gene: TRBJ2-2; clone size: .; CDR3 length: 13; D gene: .; CDR3 protein: CASSFESPGELFF; CDR3 DNA: TGTGCCAGCAGCTTTGAGAGCCCCGGGGAGCTGTTTTTT
V gene: TRBV27; J gene: TRBJ1-5; clone size: .; CDR3 length: 15; D gene: TRBD1; CDR3 protein: CASSLDRGTGQPQHF; CDR3 DNA: TGTGCCAGCAGTTTGGACAGGGGTACGGGGCAGCCCCAGCATTTT
V gene: TRBV9; J gene: TRBJ1-2; clone size: .; CDR3 length: 14; D gene: TRBD1; CDR3 protein: CASSVGQGGYGYTF; CDR3 DNA: TGTGCCAGCAGCGTAGGACAGGGAGGCTATGGCTACACCTTC
V gene: TRBV10-3; J gene: TRBJ2-7; clone size: .; CDR3 length: 15; D gene: TRBD1; CDR3 protein: CAITKTGTESYEQYF; CDR3 DNA: TGTGCCATCACTAAAACCGGGACAGAGTCCTACGAGCAGTACTTC
V gene: TRBV7-9; J gene: TRBJ2-5; clone size: .; CDR3 length: 13; D gene: .; CDR3 protein: CASSFSGQETQYF; CDR3 DNA: TGTGCCAGCAGCTTCTCAGGACAAGAGACCCAGTACTTC
V gene: TRBV27; J gene: TRBJ1-1; clone size: few; CDR3 length: 13; D gene: .; CDR3 protein: CASSLSRNTEAFF; CDR3 DNA: TGTGCCAGCAGTTTATCCAGGAACACTGAAGCTTTCTTT
V gene: TRBV29-1; J gene: TRBJ2-3; clone size: .; CDR3 length: 13; D gene: .; CDR3 protein: CSADWTMTDTQYF; CDR3 DNA: TGCAGCGCAGACTGGACAATGACAGATACGCAGTATTTT
V gene: TRBV11-3; J gene: TRBJ1-5; clone size: .; CDR3 length: 13; D gene: .; CDR3 protein: CASSLGHNQPQHF; CDR3 DNA: TGTGCCAGCAGCTTGGGCCACAATCAGCCCCAGCATTTT
V gene: TRBV9; J gene: TRBJ2-2; clone size: .; CDR3 length: 15; D gene: TRBD1; CDR3 protein: CASSPLTGSAGELFF; CDR3 DNA: TGTGCCAGCAGCCCATTGACAGGGTCGGCCGGGGAGCTGTTTTTT
V gene: TRBV7-2; J gene: TRBJ2-3; clone size: .; CDR3 length: 16; D gene: TRBD2; CDR3 protein: CASTHRLAASTDTQYF; CDR3 DNA: TGTGCCAGCACCCACCGACTAGCGGCTAGCACAGATACGCAGTATTTT
V gene: TRBV2; J gene: TRBJ1-1; clone size: .; CDR3 length: 13; D gene: .; CDR3 protein: CASSATRNTEAFF; CDR3 DNA: TGTGCCAGCAGTGCAACACGGAACACTGAAGCTTTCTTT
V gene: TRBV30; J gene: TRBJ1-1; clone size: .; CDR3 length: 12; D gene: TRBD1; CDR3 protein: CAWSATGVGAFF; CDR3 DNA: TGTGCCTGGAGTGCGACAGGGGTAGGAGCTTTCTTT
V gene: TRBV30; J gene: TRBJ2-1; clone size: once; CDR3 length: 14; D gene: TRBD1; CDR3 protein: CAWKDRGSYNEQFF; CDR3 DNA: TGTGCCTGGAAAGACAGGGGCTCCTACAATGAGCAGTTCTTC
V gene: TRBV5-1; J gene: TRBJ2-3; clone size: .; CDR3 length: 16; D gene: TRBD2; CDR3 protein: CASSPRRAGGADTQYF; CDR3 DNA: TGCGCCAGCAGCCCCCGGCGAGCGGGAGGCGCAGATACGCAGTATTTT
V gene: TRBV11-3; J gene: TRBJ2-1; clone size: .; CDR3 length: 14; D gene: TRBD2; CDR3 protein: CASSYGLAVNEQFF; CDR3 DNA: TGTGCCAGCAGTTATGGACTAGCGGTTAATGAGCAGTTCTTC
V gene: TRBV5-1; J gene: TRBJ2-7; clone size: .; CDR3 length: 14; D gene: .; CDR3 protein: CASSLATGEYEQYF; CDR3 DNA: TGCGCCAGCAGCTTGGCCACCGGGGAGTACGAGCAGTACTTC
V gene: TRBV9; J gene: TRBJ2-1; clone size: few; CDR3 length: 15; D gene: .; CDR3 protein: CASSVVGASYNEQFF; CDR3 DNA: TGTGCCAGCAGCGTAGTGGGGGCGAGCTACAATGAGCAGTTCTTC
V gene: TRBV7-9; J gene: TRBJ1-1; clone size: .; CDR3 length: 12; D gene: TRBD1; CDR3 protein: CASSQQGVKAFF; CDR3 DNA: TGTGCCAGCAGCCAACAGGGGGTCAAAGCTTTCTTT
V gene: TRBV21-1; J gene: TRBJ1-5; clone size: .; CDR3 length: 19; D gene: .; CDR3 protein: CASSKDPVLEGASNQPQHF; CDR3 DNA: TGTGCCAGCAGCAAAGATCCCGTTTTGGAGGGCGCGAGTAATCAGCCCCAGCATTTT
V gene: TRBV28; J gene: TRBJ2-4; clone size: .; CDR3 length: 19; D gene: TRBD1; CDR3 protein: CASSPLRQGASGIGNIQYF; CDR3 DNA: TGTGCCAGCAGTCCGTTAAGACAGGGGGCAAGCGGGATAGGAAACATTCAGTACTTC
V gene: TRBV7-7; J gene: TRBJ2-1; clone size: .; CDR3 length: 16; D gene: TRBD2; CDR3 protein: CASSSYGLAAIDEQFF; CDR3 DNA: TGTGCTAGCAGCTCCTACGGACTAGCGGCCATAGATGAGCAGTTCTTC
V gene: TRBV19; J gene: TRBJ2-7; clone size: .; CDR3 length: 15; D gene: TRBD2; CDR3 protein: CASSSVAGGTYEQYF; CDR3 DNA: TGTGCCAGTAGTTCCGTAGCGGGGGGGACCTACGAGCAGTACTTC
V gene: TRBV6-1; J gene: TRBJ1-1; clone size: .; CDR3 length: 13; D gene: .; CDR3 protein: CASSVSGNTEAFF; CDR3 DNA: TGTGCCAGCAGTGTATCAGGGAACACTGAAGCTTTCTTT
V gene: TRBV30; J gene: TRBJ1-5; clone size: .; CDR3 length: 15; D gene: .; CDR3 protein: CAWSGGSSSNQPQHF; CDR3 DNA: TGTGCCTGGAGTGGGGGCTCCTCTAGCAATCAGCCCCAGCATTTT
V gene: TRBV27; J gene: TRBJ1-1; clone size: few; CDR3 length: 13; D gene: .; CDR3 protein: CASSLLVPGRAFF; CDR3 DNA: TGTGCCAGCAGTTTACTCGTTCCCGGCAGGGCTTTCTTT
V gene: TRBV25-1; J gene: TRBJ2-3; clone size: .; CDR3 length: 17; D gene: .; CDR3 protein: CASSEFDRRARTDTQYF; CDR3 DNA: TGTGCCAGCAGTGAATTTGACCGGCGGGCTCGCACAGATACGCAGTATTTT
V gene: TRBV5-4; J gene: TRBJ1-2; clone size: few; CDR3 length: 12; D gene: .; CDR3 protein: CASSLEGYGYTF; CDR3 DNA: TGTGCCAGCAGCTTGGAGGGGTATGGCTACACCTTC
V gene: TRBV5-8; J gene: TRBJ1-3; clone size: .; CDR3 length: 15; D gene: .; CDR3 protein: CASSFGRATGNTIYF; CDR3 DNA: TGTGCCAGCAGCTTCGGCAGGGCAACTGGAAACACCATATATTTT
V gene: TRBV6-1; J gene: TRBJ2-3; clone size: .; CDR3 length: 14; D gene: TRBD2; CDR3 protein: CASSGGGPGDTQYF; CDR3 DNA: TGTGCCAGCAGTGGGGGAGGGCCAGGGGATACGCAGTATTTT
V gene: TRBV2; J gene: TRBJ2-1; clone size: .; CDR3 length: 16; D gene: TRBD1; CDR3 protein: CASRVPGTGGNNEQFF; CDR3 DNA: TGTGCCAGCAGGGTCCCCGGGACAGGGGGCAACAATGAGCAGTTCTTC
V gene: TRBV19; J gene: TRBJ1-1; clone size: .; CDR3 length: 13; D gene: .; CDR3 protein: CASSNTGNTEAFF; CDR3 DNA: TGTGCCAGTAGTAATACAGGGAACACTGAAGCTTTCTTT
V gene: TRBV5-4; J gene: TRBJ2-5; clone size: .; CDR3 length: 14; D gene: .; CDR3 protein: CASSPTVRQETQYF; CDR3 DNA: TGTGCCAGCAGCCCCACCGTCCGGCAAGAGACCCAGTACTTC
V gene: TRBV11-2; J gene: TRBJ2-5; clone size: .; CDR3 length: 15; D gene: .; CDR3 protein: CASTWGAGLQETQYF; CDR3 DNA: TGTGCCAGCACTTGGGGGGCGGGACTACAAGAGACCCAGTACTTC
V gene: TRBV18; J gene: TRBJ1-3; clone size: .; CDR3 length: 13; D gene: .; CDR3 protein: CASSPIQGNTIYF; CDR3 DNA: TGTGCCAGCTCACCGATTCAGGGAAACACCATATATTTT
V gene: TRBV11-3; J gene: TRBJ2-3; clone size: .; CDR3 length: 13; D gene: .; CDR3 protein: CASSLVGGDTQYF; CDR3 DNA: TGTGCCAGCAGCTTAGTGGGGGGAGATACGCAGTATTTT
V gene: TRBV18; J gene: TRBJ2-7; clone size: .; CDR3 length: 15; D gene: TRBD1; CDR3 protein: CASSLGQGANHEQYF; CDR3 DNA: TGTGCCAGCTCCCTTGGACAGGGGGCGAACCACGAGCAGTACTTC
V gene: TRBV30; J gene: TRBJ1-2; clone size: .; CDR3 length: 13; D gene: TRBD1; CDR3 protein: CAWSVRTGGGYTF; CDR3 DNA: TGTGCCTGGAGTGTTCGGACAGGAGGTGGCTACACCTTC
V gene: TRBV7-9; J gene: TRBJ2-7; clone size: .; CDR3 length: 13; D gene: .; CDR3 protein: CASSLPGGYEQYF; CDR3 DNA: TGTGCCAGCAGCTTGCCTGGGGGGTACGAGCAGTACTTC
V gene: TRBV7-3; J gene: TRBJ2-7; clone size: .; CDR3 length: 16; D gene: .; CDR3 protein: CASSAGGPRSSYEQYF; CDR3 DNA: TGTGCCAGCAGCGCGGGCGGCCCTCGAAGCTCCTACGAGCAGTACTTC
V gene: TRBV6-6; J gene: TRBJ2-3; clone size: .; CDR3 length: 16; D gene: TRBD2; CDR3 protein: CASKRGEAGSTDTQYF; CDR3 DNA: TGTGCCAGCAAAAGAGGCGAAGCGGGAAGCACAGATACGCAGTATTTT
V gene: TRBV10-3; J gene: TRBJ1-2; clone size: .; CDR3 length: 14; D gene: .; CDR3 protein: CAISEYQGERGYTF; CDR3 DNA: TGTGCCATCAGTGAGTACCAGGGCGAGCGAGGCTACACCTTC
V gene: TRBV5-1; J gene: TRBJ1-5; clone size: .; CDR3 length: 16; D gene: TRBD1; CDR3 protein: CASSLYPGQKGQPQHF; CDR3 DNA: TGCGCCAGCAGCTTATATCCGGGACAGAAAGGTCAGCCCCAGCATTTT
V gene: TRBV2; J gene: TRBJ1-2; clone size: few; CDR3 length: 13; D gene: .; CDR3 protein: CASSVQTNYGYTF; CDR3 DNA: TGTGCCAGCAGTGTGCAGACTAACTATGGCTACACCTTC
V gene: TRBV4-2; J gene: TRBJ2-1; clone size: .; CDR3 length: 15; D gene: TRBD2; CDR3 protein: CASSPGLAVYNEQFF; CDR3 DNA: TGTGCCAGCAGTCCCGGACTAGCGGTCTACAATGAGCAGTTCTTC